Shown below are 2 T cell receptor beta chains from a single sample sequenced in a study of blood T cells in healthy people across ages. For the second PCR, which ran for 7 to 11 cycles, a sample-barcoded 5' primer and a J-beta primer mix were used. One entry per CDR3 protein, called by TCRdb with MiXCR from the 5' RACE reads. The sample has 800,000 or so distinct CDR3 sequences; roughly 25% are singletons. These data also formed part of another study, on T cells of mothers and their children.

The sample comprised blood. The receptors were sampled from a boy aged 5 to 17 in good health.

The V and J genes are TRBV7-9 and TRBJ2-5; 7 bases map to TRBD2. The CDR3 extends over 14 amino acids. Germline CDR1 reads SEHNR; CDR2 reads FQNEAQ (reference sequence). V lost 8 bases and J lost 0; bases outside the gene matches: 6. The CDR3 DNA reads TGTGCCAGCCACCGTCTAGCGGACCAAGAGACCCAGTACTTC. It specifies CASHRLADQETQYF. Full variable domain (outside the CDR3, taken from reference TRBV7-9 and TRBJ2-5): DTGVSQNPRHKITKRGQNVTFRCDPISEHNRLYWYRQTLGQGPEFLTYFQNEAQLEKSRLLSDRFSAERPKGSFSTLEIQRTEQGDSAMYLCASHRLADQETQYFGPGTRLLVL.

As concerns this clonotype: An end of the junction differs from the germline gene, which may be a read error. This chain uses TRBV20-1 with TRBJ2-1, with 7 nucleotides matching TRBD2. The CDR3 length is 15 residues. Germline V gene lookup returns CDR1 DFQATT and CDR2 SNEGSKA (reference sequence). CDR3 coding DNA: TGCAGTGCTAGAGATCCCCGGCGGGACTACAATGAACAGTTCTTC. Residues: CSARDPRRDYNEQFF.